This T cell receptor (beta chain) was profiled in a study of blood T cell repertoires in COVID-19. Study at large: Donors in the United States, Italy and Spain gave samples during acute or convalescent COVID-19. T cells, B-cell-depleted T cells, or PBMCs provided the cDNA or gDNA that served as material.

Original analysis: The assay estimated nucleated cells by amplifying reference gene primers. Produced via immunoSEQ multiplex PCR; TCRdb's table is partial and in-frame only. That table furnishes V, J and clone size, whereas the DNA furnished D and trimming. The profile covers under 300,000 clones, with about 86% appearing a single time and approximately 9.4% taken by the ten largest. The CDR3 spans 15 residues. The V gene end was trimmed by 5 bases and the J gene end by 2 bases; junction bases not matched to a gene: 5. Germline lookup yields CDR1 LNHDA and CDR2 SQIVND (reference sequence). This sequence originates from a woman at least 80 years old with acute or convalescent COVID-19. Sequencing input: peripheral blood. The rearrangement links TRBV19 to TRBJ2-7; 11 bases agree with TRBD2. CDR3 nucleotide sequence: TGTGCCAGTAGTGTTACTAGCGGGGGAGCCTACGAGCAGTACTTC. This gives the protein CASSVTSGGAYEQYF.